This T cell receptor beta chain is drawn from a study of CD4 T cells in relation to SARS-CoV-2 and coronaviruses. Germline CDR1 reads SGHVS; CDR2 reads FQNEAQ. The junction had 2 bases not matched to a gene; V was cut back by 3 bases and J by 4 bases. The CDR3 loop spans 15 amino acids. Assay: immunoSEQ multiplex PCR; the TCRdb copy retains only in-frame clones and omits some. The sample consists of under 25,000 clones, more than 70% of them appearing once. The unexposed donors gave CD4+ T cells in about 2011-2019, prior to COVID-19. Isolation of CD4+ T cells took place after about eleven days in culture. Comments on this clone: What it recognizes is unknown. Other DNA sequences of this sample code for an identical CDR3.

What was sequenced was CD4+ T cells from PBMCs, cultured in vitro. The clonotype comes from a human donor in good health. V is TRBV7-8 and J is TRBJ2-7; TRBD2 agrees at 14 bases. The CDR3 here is CASSFGTSGGYEQYF. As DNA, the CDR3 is TGTGCCAGCAGCTTCGGGACTAGCGGGGGATACGAGCAGTACTTC.